This T cell receptor beta chain emerged from a study of cytomegalovirus exposure and HLA in healthy donors. Study conclusions and caveats: Most TCR sequences proved rare, with some public TCRs found in many donors. Common viral pathogens seemed to be connected with several of the most significant clusters, according to a later analysis. A previous analysis found most TCR beta V segments productive roughly 87% or roughly 30% of the time.

The PCR ran on 60 Vbeta and 13 Jbeta primers. TCRdb's copy holds only in-frame clones and misses some; the assay was immunoSEQ multiplex PCR. This table lists approximately 120,000 clones. V was clipped by 6 bases and J by 6 bases; unmatched bases: 16. Germline lookup yields CDR1 KGHSH and CDR2 LQKENI. CDR3 length: 16 amino acids. On this clone: The antigen is not known.

The receptor was derived from a woman between 55 and 75 years old in good health and CMV-seronegative. Sample: PBMCs. This chain joins TRBV18 and TRBJ1-2; TRBD1 matches at 7 bases. CDR3 coding DNA: TGTGCCAGCTCGCCTTCTACTGCCACAGGGGTCCATGGCTACACCTTC. Its translation is CASSPSTATGVHGYTF.